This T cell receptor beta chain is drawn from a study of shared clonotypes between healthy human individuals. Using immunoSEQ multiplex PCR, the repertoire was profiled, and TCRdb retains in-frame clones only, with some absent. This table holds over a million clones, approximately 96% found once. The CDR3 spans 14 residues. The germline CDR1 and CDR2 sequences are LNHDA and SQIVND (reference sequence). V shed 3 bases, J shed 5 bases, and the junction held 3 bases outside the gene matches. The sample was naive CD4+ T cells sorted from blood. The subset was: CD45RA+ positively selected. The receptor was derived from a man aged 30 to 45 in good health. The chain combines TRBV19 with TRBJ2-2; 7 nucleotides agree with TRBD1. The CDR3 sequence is CASSIRGPTGELFF. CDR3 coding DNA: TGTGCCAGTAGTATTAGGGGGCCGACCGGGGAGCTGTTTTTT. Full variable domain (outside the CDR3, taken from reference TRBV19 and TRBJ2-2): DGGITQSPKYLFRKEGQNVTLSCEQNLNHDAMYWYRQDPGQGLRLIYYSQIVNDFQKGDIAEGYSVSREKKESFPLTVTSAQKNPTAFYLCASSIRGPTGELFFGEGSRLTVL.